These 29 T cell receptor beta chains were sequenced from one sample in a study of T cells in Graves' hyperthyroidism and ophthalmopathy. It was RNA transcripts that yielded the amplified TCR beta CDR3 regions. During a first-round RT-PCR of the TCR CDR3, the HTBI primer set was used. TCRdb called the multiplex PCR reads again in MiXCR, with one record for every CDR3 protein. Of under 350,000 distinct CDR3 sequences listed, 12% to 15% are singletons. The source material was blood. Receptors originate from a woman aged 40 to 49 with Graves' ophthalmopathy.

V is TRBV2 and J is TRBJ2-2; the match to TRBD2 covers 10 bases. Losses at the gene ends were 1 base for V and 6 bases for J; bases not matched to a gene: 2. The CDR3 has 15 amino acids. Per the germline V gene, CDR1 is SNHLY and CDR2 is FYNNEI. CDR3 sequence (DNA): TGTGCCAGCAGTGAAGAAGCGGGAGGGGCCGGGGAGCTGTTTTTT. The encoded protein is CASSEEAGGAGELFF.

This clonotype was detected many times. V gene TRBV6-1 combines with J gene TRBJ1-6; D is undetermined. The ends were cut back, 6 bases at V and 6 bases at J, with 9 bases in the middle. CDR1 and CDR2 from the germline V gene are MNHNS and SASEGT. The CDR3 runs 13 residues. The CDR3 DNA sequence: TGTGCCAGCAGGGCAATCCCTAATTCACCCCTCCACTTT. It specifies CASRAIPNSPLHF.

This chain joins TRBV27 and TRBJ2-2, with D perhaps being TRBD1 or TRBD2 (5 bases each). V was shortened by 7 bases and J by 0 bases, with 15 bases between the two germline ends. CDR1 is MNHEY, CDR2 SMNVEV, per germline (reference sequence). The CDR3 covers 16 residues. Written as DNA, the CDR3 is TGTGCCAGCAAGAGGGAAGGGACCTCGAACACCGGGGAGCTGTTTTTT. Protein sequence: CASKREGTSNTGELFF.

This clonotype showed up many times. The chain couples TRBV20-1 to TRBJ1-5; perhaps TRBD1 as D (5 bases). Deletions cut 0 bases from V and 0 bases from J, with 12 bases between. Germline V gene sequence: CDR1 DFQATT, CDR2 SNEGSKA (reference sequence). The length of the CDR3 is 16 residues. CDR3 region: CSARDRRVNSNQPQHF. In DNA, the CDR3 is TGCAGTGCTAGAGATCGCAGGGTGAATAGCAATCAGCCCCAGCATTTT.

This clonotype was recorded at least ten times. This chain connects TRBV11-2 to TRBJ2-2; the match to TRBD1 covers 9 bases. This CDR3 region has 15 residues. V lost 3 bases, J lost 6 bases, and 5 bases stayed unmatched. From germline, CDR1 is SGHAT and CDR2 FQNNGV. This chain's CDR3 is CASSFRGQGAGELFF. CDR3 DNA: TGTGCCAGCAGCTTTCGGGGACAGGGTGCCGGGGAGCTGTTTTTT.

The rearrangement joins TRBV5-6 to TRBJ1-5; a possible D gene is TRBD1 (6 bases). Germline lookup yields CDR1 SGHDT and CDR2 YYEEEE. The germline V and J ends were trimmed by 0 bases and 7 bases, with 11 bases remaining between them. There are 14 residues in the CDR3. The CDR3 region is CASSLGQVTQPQHF. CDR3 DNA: TGTGCCAGCAGCTTGGGACAGGTTACGCAGCCCCAGCATTTT. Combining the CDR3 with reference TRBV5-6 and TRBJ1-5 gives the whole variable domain DAGVTQSPTHLIKTRGQQVTLRCSPKSGHDTVSWYQQALGQGPQFIFQYYEEEERQRGNFPDRFSGHQFPNYSSELNVNALLLGDSALYLCASSLGQVTQPQHFGDGTRLSIL.

The CDR3 here is CASDIRRQATNEKLFF. The CDR3 DNA sequence: TGCGCCAGCGATATACGCCGACAGGCAACTAATGAAAAACTGTTTTTT. This chain links TRBV5-1 with TRBJ1-4, with D perhaps TRBD1 (6 bases). CDR1 and CDR2 (germline): SGHRS, YFSETQ. CDR3 length equals 16 residues. The V gene lost 7 bases and the J gene lost 0 bases, with 16 bases spanning the gap. The entire variable domain, with the rest obtained from reference TRBV5-1 and TRBJ1-4, is as follows: KAGVTQTPRYLIKTRGQQVTLSCSPISGHRSVSWYQQTPGQGLQFLFEYFSETQRNKGNFPGRFSGRQFSNSRSEMNVSTLELGDSALYLCASDIRRQATNEKLFFGSGTQLSVL.

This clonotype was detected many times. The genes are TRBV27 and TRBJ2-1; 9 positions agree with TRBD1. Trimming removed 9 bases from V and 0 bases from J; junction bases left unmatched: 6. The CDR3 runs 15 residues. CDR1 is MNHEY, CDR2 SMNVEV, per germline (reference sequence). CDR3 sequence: CASLTDRGSYNEQFF. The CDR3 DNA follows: TGTGCCAGTCTTACGGACAGGGGCTCCTACAATGAGCAGTTCTTC.

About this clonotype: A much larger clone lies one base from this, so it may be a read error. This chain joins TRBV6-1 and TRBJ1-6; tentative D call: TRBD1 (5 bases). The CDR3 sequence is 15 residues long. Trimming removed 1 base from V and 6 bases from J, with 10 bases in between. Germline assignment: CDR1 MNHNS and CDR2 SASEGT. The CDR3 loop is CASSEGGTFNSPLHF. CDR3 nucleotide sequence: TGTGCCAGCAGTGAAGGGGGCACATTTAATTCACCCCTCCACTTT.

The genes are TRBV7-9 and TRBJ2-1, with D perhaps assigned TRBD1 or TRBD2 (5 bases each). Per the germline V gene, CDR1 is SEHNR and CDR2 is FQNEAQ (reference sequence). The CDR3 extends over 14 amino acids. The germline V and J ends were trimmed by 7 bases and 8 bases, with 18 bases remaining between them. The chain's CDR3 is CASIPPRGFYEQFF. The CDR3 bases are TGTGCCAGCATCCCCCCGAGGGGTTTCTATGAGCAGTTCTTC.

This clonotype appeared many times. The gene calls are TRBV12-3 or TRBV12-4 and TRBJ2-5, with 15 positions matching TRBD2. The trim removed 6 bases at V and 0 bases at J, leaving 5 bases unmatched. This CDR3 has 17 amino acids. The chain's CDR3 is CASRGLAGGPDQETQYF. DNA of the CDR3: TGTGCCAGCAGGGGACTAGCGGGGGGCCCGGACCAAGAGACCCAGTACTTC.

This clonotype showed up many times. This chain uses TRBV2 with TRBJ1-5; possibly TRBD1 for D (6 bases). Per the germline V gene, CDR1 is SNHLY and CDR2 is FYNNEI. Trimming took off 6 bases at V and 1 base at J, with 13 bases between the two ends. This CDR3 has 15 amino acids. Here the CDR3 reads CASSKEGGSNQPQHF. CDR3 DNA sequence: TGTGCCAGCAGCAAGGAGGGGGGGAGCAATCAGCCCCAGCATTTT.

The CDR3 here is CASSHTLTENTEAFF. DNA of the CDR3: TGTGCCAGCAGCCATACTCTGACAGAGAACACTGAAGCTTTCTTT. The chain is built from TRBV14 and TRBJ1-1, with D possibly being TRBD1 (5 bases). CDR3 length: 15 amino acids. Trimming shortened V by 3 bases and J by 1 base, and 12 bases separated the two germline ends. Germline lookup yields CDR1 SGHDN and CDR2 FVKESK.

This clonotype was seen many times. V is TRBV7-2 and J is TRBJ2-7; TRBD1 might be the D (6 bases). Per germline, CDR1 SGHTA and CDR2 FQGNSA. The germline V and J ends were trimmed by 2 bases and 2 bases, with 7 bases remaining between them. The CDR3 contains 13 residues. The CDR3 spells CASSLNRAYEQYF. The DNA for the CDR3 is TGTGCCAGCAGCTTAAACAGGGCCTACGAGCAGTACTTC.

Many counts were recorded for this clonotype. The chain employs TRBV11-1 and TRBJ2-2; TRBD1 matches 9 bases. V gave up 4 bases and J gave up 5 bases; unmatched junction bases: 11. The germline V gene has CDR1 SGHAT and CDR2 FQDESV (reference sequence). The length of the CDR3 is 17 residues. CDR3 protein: CASSYPGQGGETGELFF. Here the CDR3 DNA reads TGTGCCAGCAGCTATCCGGGACAGGGAGGGGAAACCGGGGAGCTGTTTTTT. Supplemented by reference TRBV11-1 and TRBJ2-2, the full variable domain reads EAEVAQSPRYKITEKSQAVAFWCDPISGHATLYWYRQILGQGPELLVQFQDESVVDDSQLPKDRFSAERLKGVDSTLKIQPAELGDSAMYLCASSYPGQGGETGELFFGEGSRLTVL.

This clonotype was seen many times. The CDR3 is CASSHLTQGADYGYTF. In DNA form, the CDR3 reads TGTGCCAGCAGCCATTTGACACAGGGAGCTGACTATGGCTACACCTTC. V and J are TRBV4-2 and TRBJ1-2, with a weak D call TRBD1 (6 bases). V was trimmed by 3 bases and J by 3 bases, leaving 17 bases between them. CDR3 size: 16 residues. Germline V lookup: CDR1 LGHNA, CDR2 YNFKEQ.

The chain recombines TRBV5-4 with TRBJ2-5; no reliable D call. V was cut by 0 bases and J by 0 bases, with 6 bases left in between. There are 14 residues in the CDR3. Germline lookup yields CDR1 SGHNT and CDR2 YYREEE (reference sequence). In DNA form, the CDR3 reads TGTGCCAGCAGCTTGGACCTGTACCAAGAGACCCAGTACTTC. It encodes CASSLDLYQETQYF.

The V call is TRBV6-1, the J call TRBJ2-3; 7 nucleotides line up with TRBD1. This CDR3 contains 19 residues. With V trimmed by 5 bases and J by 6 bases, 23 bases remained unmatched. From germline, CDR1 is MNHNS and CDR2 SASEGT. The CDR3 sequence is CASSYSSPHPQGVSDTQYF. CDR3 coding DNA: TGTGCCAGCAGTTATAGCAGTCCTCACCCGCAGGGGGTTTCGGATACGCAGTATTTT.

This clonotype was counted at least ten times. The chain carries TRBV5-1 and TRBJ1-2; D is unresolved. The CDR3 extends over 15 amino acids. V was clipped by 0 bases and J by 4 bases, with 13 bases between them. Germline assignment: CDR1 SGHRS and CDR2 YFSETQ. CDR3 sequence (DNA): TGCGCCAGCAGCTTGGCGGTCGGAGAAAGCTATGGCTACACCTTC. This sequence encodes CASSLAVGESYGYTF.

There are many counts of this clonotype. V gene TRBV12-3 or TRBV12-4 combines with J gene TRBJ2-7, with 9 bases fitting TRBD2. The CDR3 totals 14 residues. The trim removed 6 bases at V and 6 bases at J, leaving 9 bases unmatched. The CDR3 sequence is CASSRGGGGAEQYF. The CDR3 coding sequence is TGTGCCAGCAGCCGCGGGGGGGGTGGTGCCGAGCAGTACTTC.

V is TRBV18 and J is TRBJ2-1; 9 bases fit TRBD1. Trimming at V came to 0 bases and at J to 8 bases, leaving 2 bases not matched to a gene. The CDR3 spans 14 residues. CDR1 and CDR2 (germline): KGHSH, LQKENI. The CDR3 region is CASSPPTGGYEQFF. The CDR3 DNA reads TGTGCCAGCTCACCACCTACAGGGGGCTATGAGCAGTTCTTC.

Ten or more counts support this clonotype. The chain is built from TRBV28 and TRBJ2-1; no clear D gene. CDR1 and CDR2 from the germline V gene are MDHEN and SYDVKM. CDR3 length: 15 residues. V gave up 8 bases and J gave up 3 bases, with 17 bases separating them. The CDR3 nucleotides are TGTGCCAGCCCCCCGAGCGCCACTGACTACAATGAGCAGTTCTTC. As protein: CASPPSATDYNEQFF.

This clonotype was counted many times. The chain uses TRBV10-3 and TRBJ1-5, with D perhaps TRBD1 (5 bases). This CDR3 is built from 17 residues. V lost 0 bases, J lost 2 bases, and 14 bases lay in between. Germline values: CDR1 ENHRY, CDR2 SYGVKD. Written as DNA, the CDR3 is TGTGCCATCAGTGAGTCCGGTCAGGGTTTGGGCAATCAGCCCCAGCATTTT. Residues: CAISESGQGLGNQPQHF.

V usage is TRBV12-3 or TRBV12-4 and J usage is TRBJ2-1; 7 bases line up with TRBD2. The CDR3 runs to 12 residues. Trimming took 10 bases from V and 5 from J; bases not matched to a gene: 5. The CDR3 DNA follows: TGTGCCACCCGCGGGGGAGACAATGAGCAGTTCTTC. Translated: CATRGGDNEQFF.

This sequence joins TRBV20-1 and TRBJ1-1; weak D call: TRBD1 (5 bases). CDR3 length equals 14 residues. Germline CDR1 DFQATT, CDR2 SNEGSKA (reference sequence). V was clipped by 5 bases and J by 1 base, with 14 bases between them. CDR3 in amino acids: CSAHDPGKNTEAFF. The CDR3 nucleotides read TGCAGTGCTCACGACCCAGGGAAGAACACTGAAGCTTTCTTT.

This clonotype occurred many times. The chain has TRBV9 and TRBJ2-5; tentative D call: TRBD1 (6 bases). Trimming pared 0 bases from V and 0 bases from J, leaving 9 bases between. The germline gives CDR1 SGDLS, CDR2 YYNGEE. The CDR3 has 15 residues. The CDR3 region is CASSVGQGHQETQYF. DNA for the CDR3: TGTGCCAGCAGCGTAGGGCAGGGGCACCAAGAGACCCAGTACTTC.

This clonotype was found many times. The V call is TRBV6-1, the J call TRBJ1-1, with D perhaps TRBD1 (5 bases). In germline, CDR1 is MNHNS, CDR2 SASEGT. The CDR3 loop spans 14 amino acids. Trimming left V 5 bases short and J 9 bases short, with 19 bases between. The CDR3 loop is CASSPQGGWGQAFF. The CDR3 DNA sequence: TGTGCCAGCAGTCCTCAGGGTGGTTGGGGTCAAGCTTTCTTT.

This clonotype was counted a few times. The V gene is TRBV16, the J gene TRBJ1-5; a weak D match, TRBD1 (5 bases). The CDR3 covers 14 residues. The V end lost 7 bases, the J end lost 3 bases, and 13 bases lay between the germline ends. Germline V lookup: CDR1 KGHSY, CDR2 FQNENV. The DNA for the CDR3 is TGTGCCAGCAACCGTAGAGGGGACAATCAGCCCCAGCATTTT. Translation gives CASNRRGDNQPQHF.

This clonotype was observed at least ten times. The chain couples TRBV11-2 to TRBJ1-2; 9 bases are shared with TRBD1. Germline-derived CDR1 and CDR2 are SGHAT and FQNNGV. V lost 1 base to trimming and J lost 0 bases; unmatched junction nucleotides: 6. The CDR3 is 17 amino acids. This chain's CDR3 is CASSLGDRVSPNYGYTF. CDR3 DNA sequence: TGTGCCAGCAGCTTAGGGGACAGGGTCTCCCCTAACTATGGCTACACCTTC.